Below, one TCR beta chain is given with its context. Its antigen remains unknown. The data were produced by immunoSEQ multiplex PCR, yet TCRdb's version contains in-frame clones alone and is incomplete. The sample records about 48,000 clones, 60% to 80% being singletons. The sample is drawn from a study of vaccination effects on CD4 cells after COVID-19. Study-level background: BNT162b2 vaccine or mRNA-1273 vaccine was given to participants in two doses. Study-level results: Clones of infection and vaccine origin contracted markedly late after vaccination.

CDR1 LNHDA and CDR2 SQIVND come from the germline V gene (reference sequence). V lost 10 bases to trimming and J lost 2 bases, with 16 bases between them. The CDR3 loop spans 14 amino acids. ViraFEST assay sequencing came after antigen-specific CD4+ T cells were expanded with viral peptide pools. Investigators separated out CD4+ T cells once approximately 10 days of culture had passed. Among the vaccine recipients, none had a prior SARS-CoV-2 infection, and nucleocapsid antibodies were negative. The chain recombines TRBV19 with TRBJ2-3; D uncertain. The TCR originated in a human donor who received a COVID-19 vaccine. Sequenced material: CD4+ T cells from PBMCs cultured with HCoV-OC43 spike peptides, taken before COVID-19 vaccination. The subset: HCoV-OC43 spike overlapping peptide pool stimulation. This chain's CDR3 is CATRTQTSTDTQYF. DNA for the CDR3: TGTGCCACCCGAACACAGACCTCCACAGATACGCAGTATTTT.